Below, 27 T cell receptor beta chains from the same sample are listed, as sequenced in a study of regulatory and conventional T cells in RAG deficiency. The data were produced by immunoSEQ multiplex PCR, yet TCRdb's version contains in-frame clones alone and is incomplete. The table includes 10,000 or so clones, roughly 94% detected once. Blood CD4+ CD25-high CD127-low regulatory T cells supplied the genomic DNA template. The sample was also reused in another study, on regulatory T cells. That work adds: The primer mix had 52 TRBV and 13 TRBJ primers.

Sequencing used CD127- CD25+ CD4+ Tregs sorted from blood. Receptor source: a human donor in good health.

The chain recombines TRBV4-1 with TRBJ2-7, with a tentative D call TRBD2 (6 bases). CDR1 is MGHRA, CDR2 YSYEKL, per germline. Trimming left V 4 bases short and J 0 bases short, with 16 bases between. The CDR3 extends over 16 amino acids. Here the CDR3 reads CASSRTNPISSYEQYF. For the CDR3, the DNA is TGCGCCAGCAGCCGGACTAACCCCATTAGCTCCTACGAGCAGTACTTC.

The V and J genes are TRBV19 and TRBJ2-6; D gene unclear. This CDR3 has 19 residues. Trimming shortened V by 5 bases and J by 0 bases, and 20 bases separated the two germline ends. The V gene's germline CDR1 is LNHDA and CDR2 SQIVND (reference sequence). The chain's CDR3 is CASSANRVPIYSGANVLTF. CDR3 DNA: TGTGCCAGTAGTGCGAACCGGGTCCCTATCTACTCTGGGGCCAACGTCCTGACTTTC.

DNA for the CDR3: TGTGCCAGCAGTCTTAAACTAGCGGCGGTCTCCTACGAGCAGTACTTC. Its protein is CASSLKLAAVSYEQYF. This chain uses TRBV11-2 with TRBJ2-7; 8 bases agree with TRBD2. The ends lost 6 bases at V and 0 bases at J; junction bases unmatched: 10. The germline V gene has CDR1 SGHAT and CDR2 FQNNGV. The CDR3 loop spans 16 amino acids.

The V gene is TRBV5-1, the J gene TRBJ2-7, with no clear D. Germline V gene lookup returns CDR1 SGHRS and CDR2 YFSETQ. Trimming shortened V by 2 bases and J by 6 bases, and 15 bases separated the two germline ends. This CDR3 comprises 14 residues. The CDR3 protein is CASSFTGTAGEQYF. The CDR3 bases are TGCGCCAGCAGCTTTACCGGCACCGCAGGCGAGCAGTACTTC.

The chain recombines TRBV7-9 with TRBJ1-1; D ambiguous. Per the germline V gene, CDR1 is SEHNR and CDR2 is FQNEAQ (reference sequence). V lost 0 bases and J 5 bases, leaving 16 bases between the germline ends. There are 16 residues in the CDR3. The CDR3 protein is CASSLAGRGMGTEAFF. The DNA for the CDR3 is TGTGCCAGCAGCTTAGCGGGGAGAGGGATGGGGACTGAAGCTTTCTTT.

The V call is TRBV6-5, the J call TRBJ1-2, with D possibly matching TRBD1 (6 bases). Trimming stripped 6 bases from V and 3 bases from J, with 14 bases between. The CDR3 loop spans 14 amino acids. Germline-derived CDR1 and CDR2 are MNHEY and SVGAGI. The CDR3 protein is CASRRQGKDYGYTF. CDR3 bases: TGTGCCAGCAGGCGGCAGGGGAAGGACTATGGCTACACCTTC.

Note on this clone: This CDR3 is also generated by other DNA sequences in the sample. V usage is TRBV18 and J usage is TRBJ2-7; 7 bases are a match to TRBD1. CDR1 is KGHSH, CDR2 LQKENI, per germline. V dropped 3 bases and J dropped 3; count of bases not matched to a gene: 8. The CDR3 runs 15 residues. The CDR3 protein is CASSPPTGSRYEQYF. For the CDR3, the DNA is TGTGCCAGCTCACCGCCGACAGGGAGTCGCTACGAGCAGTACTTC.

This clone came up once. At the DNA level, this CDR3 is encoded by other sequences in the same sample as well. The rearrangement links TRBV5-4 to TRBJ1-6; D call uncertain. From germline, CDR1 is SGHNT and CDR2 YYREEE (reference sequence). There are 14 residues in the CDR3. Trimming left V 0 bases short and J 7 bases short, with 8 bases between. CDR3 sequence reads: CASSLGPENSPLHF. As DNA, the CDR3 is TGTGCCAGCAGCTTGGGCCCGGAGAATTCACCCCTCCACTTT.

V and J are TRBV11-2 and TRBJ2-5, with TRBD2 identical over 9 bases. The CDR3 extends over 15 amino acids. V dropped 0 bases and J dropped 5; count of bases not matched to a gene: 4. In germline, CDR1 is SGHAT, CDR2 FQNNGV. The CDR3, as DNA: TGTGCCAGCAGCTTAGATGCGGGGGGGTGGGAGACCCAGTACTTC. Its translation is CASSLDAGGWETQYF.

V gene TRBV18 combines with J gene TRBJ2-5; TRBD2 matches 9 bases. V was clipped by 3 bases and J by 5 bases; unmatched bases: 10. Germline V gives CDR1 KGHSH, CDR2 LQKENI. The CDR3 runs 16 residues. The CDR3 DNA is TGTGCCAGCTCACCCCCGGCTAGCGGGGTCGGGGAGACCCAGTACTTC. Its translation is CASSPPASGVGETQYF.

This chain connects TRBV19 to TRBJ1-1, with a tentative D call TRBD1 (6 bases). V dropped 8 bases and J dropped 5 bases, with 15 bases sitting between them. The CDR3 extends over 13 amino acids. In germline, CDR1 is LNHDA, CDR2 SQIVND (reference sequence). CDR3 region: CASLGGARTEAFF. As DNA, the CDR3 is TGTGCCAGTTTGGGGGGGGCGCGAACTGAAGCTTTCTTT.

The CDR3 is CASSRDSSYNEQFF. In nucleotides, the CDR3 is TGTGCCAGCAGTCGGGACAGCTCCTACAATGAGCAGTTCTTC. The chain joins TRBV2 to TRBJ2-1; 7 nucleotides line up with TRBD1. V shed 5 bases, J shed 0 bases, and the junction held 1 base outside the gene matches. The CDR3 is 14 residues long. The germline gives CDR1 SNHLY, CDR2 FYNNEI.

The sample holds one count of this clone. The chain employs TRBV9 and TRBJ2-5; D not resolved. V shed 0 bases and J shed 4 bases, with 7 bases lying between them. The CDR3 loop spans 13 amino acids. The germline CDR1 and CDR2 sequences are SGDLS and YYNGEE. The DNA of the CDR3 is TGTGCCAGCAGCGTAGCTATCCGAGAGACCCAGTACTTC. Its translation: CASSVAIRETQYF.

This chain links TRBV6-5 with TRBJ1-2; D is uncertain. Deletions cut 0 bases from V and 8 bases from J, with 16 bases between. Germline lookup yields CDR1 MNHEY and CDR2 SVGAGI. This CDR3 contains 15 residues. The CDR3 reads CASSYSWLPGVGYTF. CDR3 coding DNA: TGTGCCAGCAGTTACTCGTGGCTACCCGGGGTCGGCTACACCTTC.

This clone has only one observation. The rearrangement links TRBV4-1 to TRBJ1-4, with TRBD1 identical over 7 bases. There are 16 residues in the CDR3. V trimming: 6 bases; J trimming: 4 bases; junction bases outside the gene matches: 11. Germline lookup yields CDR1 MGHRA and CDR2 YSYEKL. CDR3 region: CASRHDWTGLNEKLFF. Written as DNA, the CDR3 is TGCGCCAGCAGACATGATTGGACAGGCCTTAATGAAAAACTGTTTTTT.

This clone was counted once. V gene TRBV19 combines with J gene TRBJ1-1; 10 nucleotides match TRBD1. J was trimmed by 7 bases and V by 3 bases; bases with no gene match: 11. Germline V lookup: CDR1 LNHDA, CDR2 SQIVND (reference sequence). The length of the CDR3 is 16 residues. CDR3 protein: CASSIRTTGGGGEAFF. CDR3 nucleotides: TGTGCCAGTAGTATCCGAACGACAGGGGGCGGGGGTGAAGCTTTCTTT.

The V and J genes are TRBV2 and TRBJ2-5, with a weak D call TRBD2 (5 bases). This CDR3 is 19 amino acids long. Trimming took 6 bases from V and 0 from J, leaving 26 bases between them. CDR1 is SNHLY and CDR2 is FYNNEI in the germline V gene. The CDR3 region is CASSTPPRLLGRDQETQYF. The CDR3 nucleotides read TGTGCCAGCAGCACCCCCCCCCGATTACTAGGACGTGACCAAGAGACCCAGTACTTC.

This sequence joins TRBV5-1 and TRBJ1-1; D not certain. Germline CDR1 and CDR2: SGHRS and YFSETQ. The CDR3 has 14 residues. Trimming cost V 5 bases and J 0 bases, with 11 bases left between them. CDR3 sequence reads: CASRTGDMNTEAFF. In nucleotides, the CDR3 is TGCGCCAGCAGGACGGGAGATATGAACACTGAAGCTTTCTTT.

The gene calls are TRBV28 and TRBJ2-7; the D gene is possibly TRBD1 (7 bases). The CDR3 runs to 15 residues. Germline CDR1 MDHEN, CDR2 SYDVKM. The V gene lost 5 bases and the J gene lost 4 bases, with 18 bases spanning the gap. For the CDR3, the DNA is TGTGCCAGCAGTACCCCCGGAGGGGGCGCGTACGAGCAGTACTTC. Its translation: CASSTPGGGAYEQYF.

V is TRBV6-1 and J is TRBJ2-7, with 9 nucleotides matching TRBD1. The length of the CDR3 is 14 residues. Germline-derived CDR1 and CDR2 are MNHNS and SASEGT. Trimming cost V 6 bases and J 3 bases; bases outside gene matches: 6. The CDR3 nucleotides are TGTGCCAGCAGCACGTGGGGACAGGGCTACGAGCAGTACTTC. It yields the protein CASSTWGQGYEQYF.

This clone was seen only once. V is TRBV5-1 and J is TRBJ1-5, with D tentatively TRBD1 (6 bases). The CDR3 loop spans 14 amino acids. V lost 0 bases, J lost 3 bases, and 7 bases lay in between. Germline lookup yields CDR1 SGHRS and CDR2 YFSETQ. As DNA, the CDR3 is TGCGCCAGCAGCTTGGGGGGGCCCAATCAGCCCCAGCATTTT. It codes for CASSLGGPNQPQHF.

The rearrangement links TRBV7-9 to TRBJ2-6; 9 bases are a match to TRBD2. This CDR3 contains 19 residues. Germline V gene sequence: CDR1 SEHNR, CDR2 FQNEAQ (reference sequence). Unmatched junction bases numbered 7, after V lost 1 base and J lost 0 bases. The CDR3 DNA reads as TGTGCCAGCAGCTTAGATGGGCGGGGGGGAGTCTCTGGGGCCAACGTCCTGACTTTC. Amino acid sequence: CASSLDGRGGVSGANVLTF.

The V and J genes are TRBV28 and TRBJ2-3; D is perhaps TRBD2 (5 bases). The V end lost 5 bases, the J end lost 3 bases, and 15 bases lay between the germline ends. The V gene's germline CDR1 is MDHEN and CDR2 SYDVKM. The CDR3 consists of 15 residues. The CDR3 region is CASSPSRRRTDTQYF. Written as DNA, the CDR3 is TGTGCCAGCAGTCCCTCCCGACGGAGGACAGATACGCAGTATTTT.

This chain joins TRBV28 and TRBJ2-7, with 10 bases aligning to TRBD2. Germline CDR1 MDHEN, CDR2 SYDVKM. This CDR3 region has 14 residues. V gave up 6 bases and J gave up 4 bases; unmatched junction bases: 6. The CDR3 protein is CASRRLAGAYEQYF. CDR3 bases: TGTGCCAGCAGGAGGCTAGCGGGGGCTTACGAGCAGTACTTC.

For the CDR3, the DNA is TGTGCCAGCAGCCCCGGGTGGGCGGGGGGGACCCAGTACTTC. It codes for CASSPGWAGGTQYF. The chain recombines TRBV11-2 with TRBJ2-5; 8 positions match TRBD2. From germline, CDR1 is SGHAT and CDR2 FQNNGV. J lost 7 bases, V lost 5 bases, and 9 bases had no gene match. This CDR3 is 14 amino acids long.

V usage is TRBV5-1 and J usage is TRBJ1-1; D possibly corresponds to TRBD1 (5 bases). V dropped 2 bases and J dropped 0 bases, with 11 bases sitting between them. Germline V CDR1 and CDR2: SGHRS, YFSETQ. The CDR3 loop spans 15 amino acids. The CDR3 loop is CASSFFSGLNTEAFF. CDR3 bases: TGCGCCAGCAGCTTTTTTTCAGGGTTGAACACTGAAGCTTTCTTT. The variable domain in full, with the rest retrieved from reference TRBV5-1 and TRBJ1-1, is KAGVTQTPRYLIKTRGQQVTLSCSPISGHRSVSWYQQTPGQGLQFLFEYFSETQRNKGNFPGRFSGRQFSNSRSEMNVSTLELGDSALYLCASSFFSGLNTEAFFGQGTRLTVV.

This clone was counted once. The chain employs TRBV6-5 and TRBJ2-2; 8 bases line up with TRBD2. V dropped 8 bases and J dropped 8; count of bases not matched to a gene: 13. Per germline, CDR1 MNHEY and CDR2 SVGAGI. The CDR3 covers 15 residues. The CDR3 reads CASVEGLAGRGELFF. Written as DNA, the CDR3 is TGTGCCAGCGTGGAAGGCCTAGCGGGTCGGGGGGAGCTGTTTTTT.